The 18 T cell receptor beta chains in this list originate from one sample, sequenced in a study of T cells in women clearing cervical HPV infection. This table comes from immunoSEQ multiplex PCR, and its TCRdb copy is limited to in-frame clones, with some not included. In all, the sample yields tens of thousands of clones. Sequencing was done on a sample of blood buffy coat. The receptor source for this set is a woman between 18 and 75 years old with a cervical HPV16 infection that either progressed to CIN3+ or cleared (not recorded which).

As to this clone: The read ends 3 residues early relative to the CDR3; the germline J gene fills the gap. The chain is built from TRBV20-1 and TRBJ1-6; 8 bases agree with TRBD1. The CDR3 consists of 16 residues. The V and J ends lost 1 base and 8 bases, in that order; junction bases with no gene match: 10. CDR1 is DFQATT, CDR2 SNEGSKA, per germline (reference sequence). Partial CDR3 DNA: TGCAGTGCTAGAGGGAATCGACAGGGGATGCATTCACCC. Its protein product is CSARGNRQGMHSP. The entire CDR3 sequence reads CSARGNRQGMHSPLHF.

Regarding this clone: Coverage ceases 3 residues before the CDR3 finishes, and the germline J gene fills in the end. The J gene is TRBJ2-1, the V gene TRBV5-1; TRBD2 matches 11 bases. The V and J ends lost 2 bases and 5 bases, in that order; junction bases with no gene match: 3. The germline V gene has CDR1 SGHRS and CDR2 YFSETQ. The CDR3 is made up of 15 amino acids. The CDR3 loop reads CASSLLAGANNEQFF. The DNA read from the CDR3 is TGCGCCAGCAGCTTACTAGCGGGGGCTAACAATGAG.

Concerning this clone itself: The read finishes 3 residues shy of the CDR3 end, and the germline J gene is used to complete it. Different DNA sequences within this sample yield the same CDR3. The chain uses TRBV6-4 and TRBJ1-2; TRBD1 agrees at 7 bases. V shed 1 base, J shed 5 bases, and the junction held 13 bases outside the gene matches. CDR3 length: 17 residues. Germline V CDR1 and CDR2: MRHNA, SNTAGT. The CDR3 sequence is CASSDYPLDRAGYGYTF. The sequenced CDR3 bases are TGTGCCAGCAGTGACTACCCTCTTGACAGGGCAGGTTATGGC.

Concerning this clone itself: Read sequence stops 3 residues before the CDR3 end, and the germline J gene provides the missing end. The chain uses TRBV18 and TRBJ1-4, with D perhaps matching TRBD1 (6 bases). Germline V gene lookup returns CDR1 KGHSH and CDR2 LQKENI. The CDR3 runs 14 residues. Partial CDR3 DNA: TGTGCCAGCTCACAGGACAGCCCGATGGGCAAA. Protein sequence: CASSQDSPMGK. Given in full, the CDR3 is CASSQDSPMGKLFF.

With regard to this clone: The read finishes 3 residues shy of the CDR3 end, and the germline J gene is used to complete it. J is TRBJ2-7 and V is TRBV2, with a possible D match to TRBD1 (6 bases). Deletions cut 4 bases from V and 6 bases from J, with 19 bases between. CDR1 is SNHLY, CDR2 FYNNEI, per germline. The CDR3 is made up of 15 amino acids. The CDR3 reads CASSALAGASFEQYF. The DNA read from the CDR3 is TGTGCCAGCAGTGCCTTAGCAGGGGCGAGCTTCGAG.

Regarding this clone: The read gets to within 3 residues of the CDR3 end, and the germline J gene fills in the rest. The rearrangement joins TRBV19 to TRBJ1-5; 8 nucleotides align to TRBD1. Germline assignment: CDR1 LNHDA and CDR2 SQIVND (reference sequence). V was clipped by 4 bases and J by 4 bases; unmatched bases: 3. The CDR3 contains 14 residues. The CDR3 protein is CASSTRQGNQPQHF. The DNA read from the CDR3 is TGTGCCAGTAGTACCCGACAGGGGAATCAGCCC. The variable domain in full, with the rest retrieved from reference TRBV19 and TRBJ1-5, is DGGITQSPKYLFRKEGQNVTLSCEQNLNHDAMYWYRQDPGQGLRLIYYSQIVNDFQKGDIAEGYSVSREKKESFPLTVTSAQKNPTAFYLCASSTRQGNQPQHFGDGTRLSIL.

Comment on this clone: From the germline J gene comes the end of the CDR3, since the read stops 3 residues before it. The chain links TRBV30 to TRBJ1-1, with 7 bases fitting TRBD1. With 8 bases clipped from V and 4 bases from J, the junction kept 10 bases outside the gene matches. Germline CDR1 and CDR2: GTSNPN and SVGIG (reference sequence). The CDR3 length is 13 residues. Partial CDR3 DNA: TGTGCCCGAAGAACAGGGGCGGGCACTGAA. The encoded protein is CARRTGAGTE. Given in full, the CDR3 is CARRTGAGTEAFF.

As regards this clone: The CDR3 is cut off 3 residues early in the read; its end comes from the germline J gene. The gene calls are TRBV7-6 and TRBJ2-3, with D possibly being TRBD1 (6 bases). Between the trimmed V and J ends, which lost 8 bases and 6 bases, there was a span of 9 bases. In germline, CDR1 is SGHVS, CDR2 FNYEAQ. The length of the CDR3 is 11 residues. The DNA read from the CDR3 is TGTGCCAGCCGTACAGGGGATACG. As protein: CASRTGDT. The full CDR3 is CASRTGDTQYF.

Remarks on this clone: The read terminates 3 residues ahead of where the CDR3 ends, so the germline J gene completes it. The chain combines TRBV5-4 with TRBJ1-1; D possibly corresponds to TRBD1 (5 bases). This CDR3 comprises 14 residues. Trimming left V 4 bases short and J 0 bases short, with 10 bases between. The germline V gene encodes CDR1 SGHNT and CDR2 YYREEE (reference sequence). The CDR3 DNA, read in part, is TGTGCCAGCAGCGGGGGGGGATTGAACACTGAA. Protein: CASSGGGLNTE. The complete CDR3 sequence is CASSGGGLNTEAFF.

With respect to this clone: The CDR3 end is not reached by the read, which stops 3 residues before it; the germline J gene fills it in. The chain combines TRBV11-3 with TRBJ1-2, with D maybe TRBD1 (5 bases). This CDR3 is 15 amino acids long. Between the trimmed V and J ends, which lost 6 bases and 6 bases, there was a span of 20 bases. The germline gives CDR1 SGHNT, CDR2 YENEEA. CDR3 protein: CASRPQVRVAHGYTF. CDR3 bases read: TGTGCCAGCAGACCCCAAGTCAGGGTAGCTCATGGC. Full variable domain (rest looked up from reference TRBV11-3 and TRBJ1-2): EAGVVQSPRYKIIEKKQPVAFWCNPISGHNTLYWYLQNLGQGPELLIRYENEEAVDDSQLPKDRFSAERLKGVDSTLKIQPAELGDSAVYLCASRPQVRVAHGYTFGSGTRLTVV.

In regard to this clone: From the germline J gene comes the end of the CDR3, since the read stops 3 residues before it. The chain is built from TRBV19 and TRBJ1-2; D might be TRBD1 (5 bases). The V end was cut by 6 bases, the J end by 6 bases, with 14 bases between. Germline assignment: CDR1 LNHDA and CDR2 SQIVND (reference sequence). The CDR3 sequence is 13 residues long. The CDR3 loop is CASSPWQGNGYTF. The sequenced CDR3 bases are TGTGCCAGTAGCCCCTGGCAGGGCAATGGC.

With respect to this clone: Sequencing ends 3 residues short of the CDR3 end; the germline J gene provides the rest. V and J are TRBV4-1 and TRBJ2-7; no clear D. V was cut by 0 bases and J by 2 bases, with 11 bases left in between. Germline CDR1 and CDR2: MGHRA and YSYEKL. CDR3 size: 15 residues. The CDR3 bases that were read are TGCGCCAGCAGCCAAGAGAAACAGTCCCCCTACGAG. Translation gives CASSQEKQSPYE. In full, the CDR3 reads CASSQEKQSPYEQYF.

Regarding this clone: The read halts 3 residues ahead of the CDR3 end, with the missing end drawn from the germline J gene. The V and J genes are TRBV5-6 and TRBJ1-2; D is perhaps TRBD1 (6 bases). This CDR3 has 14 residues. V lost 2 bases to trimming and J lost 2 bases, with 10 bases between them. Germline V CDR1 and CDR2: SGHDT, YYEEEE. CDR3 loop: CASSLSGENYGYTF. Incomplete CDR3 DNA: TGTGCCAGCAGCTTATCAGGGGAGAACTATGGC.

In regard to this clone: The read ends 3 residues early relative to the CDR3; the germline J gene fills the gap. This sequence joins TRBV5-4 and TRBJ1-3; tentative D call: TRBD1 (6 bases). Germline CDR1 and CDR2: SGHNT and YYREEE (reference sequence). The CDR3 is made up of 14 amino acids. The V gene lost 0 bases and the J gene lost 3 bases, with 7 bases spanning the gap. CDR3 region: CASSLDRVGNTIYF. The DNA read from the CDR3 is TGTGCCAGCAGCTTGGACAGGGTTGGAAACACC. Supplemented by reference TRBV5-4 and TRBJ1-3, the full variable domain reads ETGVTQSPTHLIKTRGQQVTLRCSSQSGHNTVSWYQQALGQGPQFIFQYYREEENGRGNFPPRFSGLQFPNYSSELNVNALELDDSALYLCASSLDRVGNTIYFGEGSWLTVV.

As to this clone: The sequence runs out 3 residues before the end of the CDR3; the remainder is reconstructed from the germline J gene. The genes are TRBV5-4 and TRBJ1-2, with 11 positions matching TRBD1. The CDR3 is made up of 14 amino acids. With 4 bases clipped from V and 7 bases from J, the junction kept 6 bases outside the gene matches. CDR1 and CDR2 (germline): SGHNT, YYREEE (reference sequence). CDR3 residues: CASSPGQGAGGYTF. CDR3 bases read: TGTGCCAGCAGCCCCGGACAGGGGGCCGGTGGC.

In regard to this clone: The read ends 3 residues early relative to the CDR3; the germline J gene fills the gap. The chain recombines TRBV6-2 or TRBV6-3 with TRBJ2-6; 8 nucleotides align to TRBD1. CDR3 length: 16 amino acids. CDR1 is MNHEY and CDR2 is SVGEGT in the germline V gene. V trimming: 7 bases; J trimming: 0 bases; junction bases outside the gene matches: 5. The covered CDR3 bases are TGTGCCAGCAATCACAGGGGGATCTCTGGGGCCAACGTC. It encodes CASNHRGISGANV. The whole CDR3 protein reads CASNHRGISGANVLTF.

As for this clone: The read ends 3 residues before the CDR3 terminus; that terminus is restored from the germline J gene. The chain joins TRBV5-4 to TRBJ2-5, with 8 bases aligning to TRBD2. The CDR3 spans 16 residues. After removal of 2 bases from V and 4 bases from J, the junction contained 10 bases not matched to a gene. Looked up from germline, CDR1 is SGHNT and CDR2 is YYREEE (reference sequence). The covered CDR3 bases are TGTGCCAGCAGCTTCTTTAGCGGGGAGAGGGGAGAGACC. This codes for CASSFFSGERGET. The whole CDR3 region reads CASSFFSGERGETQYF.

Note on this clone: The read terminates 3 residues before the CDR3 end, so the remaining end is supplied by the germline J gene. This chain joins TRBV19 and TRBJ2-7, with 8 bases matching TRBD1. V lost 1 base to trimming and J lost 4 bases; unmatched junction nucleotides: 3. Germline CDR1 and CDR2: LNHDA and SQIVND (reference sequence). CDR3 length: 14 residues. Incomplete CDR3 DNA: TGTGCCAGTAGTATAGGACAGGGGTTTTACGAG. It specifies CASSIGQGFYE. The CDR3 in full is CASSIGQGFYEQYF.